This entry lists 4 T cell receptor beta chains sequenced from one sample in a study of blood T cell repertoires in COVID-19. Profiled with immunoSEQ multiplex PCR; TCRdb holds only in-frame clones, not every one. This table holds under 300,000 clones, around 84% found once. Sample: peripheral blood. The source of these receptors is a woman aged 70-85 years with active or convalescent COVID-19.

The chain links TRBV11-2 to TRBJ2-6, with TRBD1 matching 7 bases. Germline CDR1 is SGHAT and CDR2 is FQNNGV. V was clipped by 6 bases and J by 2 bases; unmatched bases: 4. CDR3 size: 15 residues. The chain's CDR3 is CASSLQGTGANVLTF. DNA of the CDR3: TGTGCCAGCAGTCTACAGGGGACTGGGGCCAACGTCCTGACTTTC.

J is TRBJ1-2 and V is TRBV7-2, with TRBD1 as a possible D gene (6 bases). CDR3 length: 11 amino acids. The germline V gene encodes CDR1 SGHTA and CDR2 FQGNSA. With 5 bases removed from V and 8 bases from J, the gap between germline ends came to 9 bases. For the CDR3, the DNA is TGTGCCAGCAGCCCCGACAGGGGCTACACCTTC. Translating gives CASSPDRGYTF.

The rearrangement joins TRBV2 to TRBJ1-5, with 10 bases aligning to TRBD1. Germline values: CDR1 SNHLY, CDR2 FYNNEI. The V gene end was trimmed by 2 bases and the J gene end by 6 bases; junction bases not matched to a gene: 13. The CDR3 spans 18 residues. This CDR3 reads CASSERETGGGLVQPQHF. CDR3 sequence (DNA): TGTGCCAGCAGTGAAAGGGAGACAGGGGGCGGACTTGTTCAGCCCCAGCATTTT.

V is TRBV15 and J is TRBJ2-7; 10 bases line up with TRBD1. The CDR3 runs to 14 residues. CDR1 LNHNV and CDR2 YYDKDF come from the germline V gene (reference sequence). J was trimmed by 6 bases and V by 8 bases; bases with no gene match: 10. CDR3 sequence reads: CATSAGQGGFEQYF. The CDR3 DNA is TGTGCCACCTCCGCCGGACAGGGGGGGTTCGAGCAGTACTTC.